A single sample is the source of the 25 T cell receptor beta chains below, sequenced in a study of blood T cell repertoires in COVID-19. Using immunoSEQ multiplex PCR, the repertoire was profiled, and TCRdb retains in-frame clones only, with some absent. Of about 150,000 clones in the sample, about 90% were seen once. The source material was peripheral blood. These receptors all come from a woman aged 55-70 years with active or convalescent COVID-19.

The chain couples TRBV15 to TRBJ2-6; TRBD1 matches at 7 bases. The CDR3 contains 17 residues. V lost 6 bases, J lost 2 bases, and 10 bases stayed unmatched. Germline V gene sequence: CDR1 LNHNV, CDR2 YYDKDF (reference sequence). The CDR3 DNA follows: TGTGCCACCAGGGATGGGTTACAGGGGCCTGGGGCCAACGTCCTGACTTTC. Its translation: CATRDGLQGPGANVLTF.

CDR3 DNA: TGTGCCAGCTCTCTCGCTGGGGCCAACGTCCTGACTTTC. It translates to CASSLAGANVLTF. This sequence joins TRBV18 and TRBJ2-6, with D uncertain. CDR1 is KGHSH and CDR2 is LQKENI in the germline V gene. V dropped 6 bases and J dropped 2 bases, with 5 bases sitting between them. The CDR3 length is 13 residues.

V gene TRBV18 combines with J gene TRBJ1-1; D call uncertain. CDR1 and CDR2 (germline): KGHSH, LQKENI. This CDR3 has 12 amino acids. V lost 4 bases to trimming and J lost 0 bases, with 3 bases between them. DNA for the CDR3: TGTGCCAGCTCACTCTTGAACACTGAAGCTTTCTTT. Translated, it gives CASSLLNTEAFF. The variable domain in full, completed from reference TRBV18 and TRBJ1-1, reads NAGVMQNPRHLVRRRGQEARLRCSPMKGHSHVYWYRQLPEEGLKFMVYLQKENIIDESGMPKERFSAEFPKEGPSILRIQQVVRGDSAAYFCASSLLNTEAFFGQGTRLTVV.

J is TRBJ1-5 and V is TRBV6-5; 9 nucleotides agree with TRBD1. Germline values: CDR1 MNHEY, CDR2 SVGAGI. Unmatched junction bases numbered 5, after V lost 6 bases and J lost 5 bases. The CDR3 totals 14 residues. The CDR3 spells CASSRDRGDQPQHF. The CDR3 nucleotides are TGTGCCAGCAGCCGAGACAGGGGGGATCAGCCCCAGCATTTT.

This sequence joins TRBV30 and TRBJ2-7, with 7 bases matching TRBD1. Germline values: CDR1 GTSNPN, CDR2 SVGIG (reference sequence). V dropped 0 bases and J dropped 4; count of bases not matched to a gene: 6. The CDR3 is 14 residues long. The CDR3 region has the DNA TGTGCCTGGAGTGTAGGTACAGGGGCGTACGAGCAGTACTTC. Encoded protein: CAWSVGTGAYEQYF.

This clone was recorded only once. The chain recombines TRBV3-1 (or the pseudogene TRBV3-2) with TRBJ2-5; D is perhaps TRBD2 (7 bases). The V end was cut by 3 bases, the J end by 9 bases, with 14 bases between. CDR1 is LGHDT, CDR2 YNNKEL, per germline (reference sequence). The CDR3 runs 13 residues. CDR3 protein: CASSHGGAKAQYF. Written as DNA, the CDR3 is TGTGCCAGCAGCCATGGGGGGGCAAAGGCCCAGTACTTC.

The rearrangement links TRBV12-5 to TRBJ1-1; 7 bases align to TRBD1. V was clipped by 7 bases and J by 1 base; unmatched bases: 6. CDR1 is LGHNT, CDR2 FRNRAP, per germline. CDR3 length: 14 residues. The CDR3 DNA follows: TGTGCTAGTGAACCGGGACAGAAGAACACTGAAGCTTTCTTT. Protein: CASEPGQKNTEAFF.

A few counts support this clone. The chain employs TRBV9 and TRBJ1-6, with TRBD1 as a possible D gene (6 bases). Trimming removed 3 bases at V and 2 bases at J, with 12 bases between. Germline CDR1 SGDLS, CDR2 YYNGEE. The CDR3 loop spans 16 amino acids. CDR3 region: CASSEGQSTYNSPLHF. The CDR3 DNA is TGTGCCAGCAGCGAAGGACAGAGTACCTATAATTCACCCCTCCACTTT.

V is TRBV11-2 and J is TRBJ1-5; TRBD1 is a possible D gene (5 bases). This CDR3 region has 14 residues. CDR1 and CDR2 (germline): SGHAT, FQNNGV. The V and J ends lost 3 bases and 5 bases respectively, with 11 bases between them. CDR3 sequence: CASSLGHGYQPQHF. CDR3 nucleotide sequence: TGTGCCAGCAGCTTGGGGCATGGATATCAGCCCCAGCATTTT.

This chain connects TRBV15 to TRBJ1-4; D possibly corresponds to TRBD1 (6 bases). CDR1 and CDR2 from the germline V gene are LNHNV and YYDKDF (reference sequence). The CDR3 contains 14 residues. V lost 6 bases and J lost 4, with 12 bases in between. CDR3 nucleotides: TGTGCCACCAGGGGGGCGGGGGTTAATGAAAAACTGTTTTTT. Translating it yields CATRGAGVNEKLFF.

The CDR3 nucleotides are TGCGCCAGCAGCCCAGCAGGGGTAGCTGGAAACACCATATATTTT. Its translation is CASSPAGVAGNTIYF. The chain joins TRBV4-3 to TRBJ1-3; D possibly corresponds to TRBD1 (6 bases). Per germline, CDR1 LGHNA and CDR2 YSLEER. This CDR3 contains 15 residues. Trimming cost V 4 bases and J 2 bases, with 12 bases left between them.

This clone was counted once. This rearrangement joins TRBV5-1 to TRBJ2-6; D might be TRBD1 (6 bases). The CDR3 has 17 residues. Trimming left V 3 bases short and J 0 bases short, with 13 bases between. Germline V CDR1 and CDR2: SGHRS, YFSETQ. CDR3 bases: TGCGCCAGCAGCTATTCGGACAGTAGCTCTGGGGCCAACGTCCTGACTTTC. This sequence encodes CASSYSDSSSGANVLTF.

The rearrangement links TRBV6-1 to TRBJ1-2; D gene uncertain. Trimming shortened V by 0 bases and J by 8 bases, and 13 bases separated the two germline ends. CDR1 and CDR2 from the germline V gene are MNHNS and SASEGT. The CDR3 spans 14 residues. The CDR3 DNA is TGTGCCAGCAGTGAAGCAGTCCGGGGTCAAGGCTACACCTTC. It encodes CASSEAVRGQGYTF.

The chain employs TRBV7-2 and TRBJ2-1, with 9 nucleotides matching TRBD2. The germline CDR1 and CDR2 sequences are SGHTA and FQGNSA. V was pared by 5 bases and J by 5 bases, with 10 bases of the junction left unmatched. There are 16 residues in the CDR3. CDR3 nucleotide sequence: TGTGCCAGCAGCCCGCGACTAGCGGAAACAAACAATGAGCAGTTCTTC. Its protein is CASSPRLAETNNEQFF.

The chain joins TRBV6-5 to TRBJ2-7; tentative D call: TRBD2 (6 bases). V was shortened by 8 bases and J by 4 bases, with 12 bases between the two germline ends. The CDR3 consists of 12 residues. Per the germline V gene, CDR1 is MNHEY and CDR2 is SVGAGI. The chain's CDR3 is CASWRGRYEQYF. In DNA, the CDR3 is TGTGCCAGCTGGAGGGGAAGGTACGAGCAGTACTTC.

The chain is built from TRBV10-2 and TRBJ1-1; 12 nucleotides agree with TRBD1. The CDR3 runs to 13 residues. Germline V gene lookup returns CDR1 WSHSY and CDR2 SAAADI. V shed 10 bases and J 3 bases; nucleotides not matched to a gene: 3. The CDR3 nucleotides are TGCGCCACGGGACAGGGGGCGTACACTGAAGCTTTCTTT. It codes for CATGQGAYTEAFF.

The chain uses TRBV7-8 and TRBJ1-1, with TRBD1 as a possible D gene (5 bases). Trimming removed 4 bases at V and 0 bases at J, with 15 bases between. The CDR3 loop spans 16 amino acids. Per germline, CDR1 SGHVS and CDR2 FQNEAQ. CDR3 nucleotide sequence: TGTGCCAGCAGCTCTAATAACAGGAGAATGAACACTGAAGCTTTCTTT. Amino acids: CASSSNNRRMNTEAFF.

Points on this clone: This sequence may be a read error, since a much larger clone differs from it by one base. The gene calls are TRBV14 and TRBJ1-2; D possibly corresponds to TRBD1 (5 bases). Germline V gene sequence: CDR1 SGHDN, CDR2 FVKESK. CDR3 size: 15 residues. The CDR3 is CVSSPTGTGNYGYTF. CDR3 sequence (DNA): TGTGTCAGCAGCCCCACCGGGACTGGGAACTATGGCTACACCTTC. The full variable domain, with the rest looked up from reference TRBV14 and TRBJ1-2, is EAGVTQFPSHSVIEKGQTVTLRCDPISGHDNLYWYRRVMGKEIKFLLHFVKESKQDESGMPNNRFLAERTGGTYSTLKVQPAELEDSGVYFCVSSPTGTGNYGYTFGSGTRLTVV.

The chain uses TRBV5-4 and TRBJ2-1; 9 nucleotides align to TRBD1. V gave up 3 bases and J gave up 3 bases; unmatched junction bases: 4. The CDR3 length is 15 residues. CDR1 is SGHNT and CDR2 is YYREEE in the germline V gene (reference sequence). CDR3 DNA sequence: TGTGCCAGCAGCTCGGGACAGGGAAGCTACAATGAGCAGTTCTTC. Protein: CASSSGQGSYNEQFF.

The chain is built from TRBV5-1 and TRBJ2-2, with D perhaps matching TRBD2 (6 bases). The CDR3 totals 18 residues. V was clipped by 3 bases and J by 1 base, with 19 bases between them. CDR1 SGHRS and CDR2 YFSETQ come from the germline V gene. Written as DNA, the CDR3 is TGCGCCAGCAGCTCACCGGCCCAGGGAGGACTGAACACCGGGGAGCTGTTTTTT. Translated: CASSSPAQGGLNTGELFF.

The V and J genes are TRBV7-2 and TRBJ2-6; TRBD2 agrees at 14 bases. The CDR3 extends over 14 amino acids. Germline lookup yields CDR1 SGHTA and CDR2 FQGNSA. The CDR3 DNA follows: TGTATGACTAGCGGGGGGGCTGGGGCCAACGTCCTGACTTTC. The encoded protein is CMTSGGAGANVLTF. The full variable domain, in which reference TRBV7-2 and TRBJ2-6 provide the parts outside the CDR3, is GAGVSQSPSNKVTEKGKDVELRCDPISGHTALYWYRQSLGQGLEFLIYFQGNSAPDKSGLPSDRFSAERTGGSVSTLTIQRTQQEDSAVYLCMTSGGAGANVLTFGAGSRLTVL.

The chain links TRBV28 to TRBJ1-6; a weak D match, TRBD1 (6 bases). The CDR3 contains 14 residues. Trimming removed 5 bases at V and 7 bases at J, with 12 bases between. Per germline, CDR1 MDHEN and CDR2 SYDVKM. The CDR3 reads CASSTWGRNSPLHF. The CDR3 DNA follows: TGTGCCAGCAGTACTTGGGGGCGAAATTCACCCCTCCACTTT.

This rearrangement joins TRBV6-6 to TRBJ1-2; no clear D gene. The ends were cut back, 2 bases at V and 7 bases at J, with 17 bases in the middle. The CDR3 contains 15 residues. The germline V gene encodes CDR1 MNHNY and CDR2 SVGAGI (reference sequence). The CDR3 is CASSYHSRGRGGYTF. The CDR3 nucleotides are TGTGCCAGCAGTTACCACTCTCGAGGGCGGGGTGGCTACACCTTC.

The rearrangement joins TRBV4-3 to TRBJ1-6; D is undetermined. V gave up 4 bases and J gave up 6 bases, with 7 bases separating them. Germline V gene lookup returns CDR1 LGHNA and CDR2 YSLEER. This CDR3 region has 13 residues. This chain's CDR3 is CASSLQPNSPLHF. As DNA, the CDR3 is TGCGCCAGCAGCCTACAACCTAATTCACCCCTCCACTTT.

V is TRBV19 and J is TRBJ1-5; TRBD1 is a possible D gene (6 bases). The CDR3 runs 17 residues. V dropped 4 bases and J dropped 0 bases, with 16 bases sitting between them. Per the germline V gene, CDR1 is LNHDA and CDR2 is SQIVND (reference sequence). CDR3 coding DNA: TGTGCCAGTAGTAAGGGGGTGGGGGAATATAGCAATCAGCCCCAGCATTTT. It specifies CASSKGVGEYSNQPQHF.